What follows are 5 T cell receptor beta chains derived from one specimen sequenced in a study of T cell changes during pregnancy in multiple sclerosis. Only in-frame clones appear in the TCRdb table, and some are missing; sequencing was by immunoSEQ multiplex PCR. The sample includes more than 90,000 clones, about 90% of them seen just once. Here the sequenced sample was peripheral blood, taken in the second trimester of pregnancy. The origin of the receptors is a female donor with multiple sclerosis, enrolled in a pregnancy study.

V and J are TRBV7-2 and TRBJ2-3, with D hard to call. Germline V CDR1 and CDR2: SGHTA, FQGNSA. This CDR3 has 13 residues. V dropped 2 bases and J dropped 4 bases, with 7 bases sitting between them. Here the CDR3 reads CASSLNRADTQYF. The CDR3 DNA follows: TGTGCCAGCAGCTTAAATCGCGCAGATACGCAGTATTTT. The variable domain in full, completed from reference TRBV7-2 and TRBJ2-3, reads GAGVSQSPSNKVTEKGKDVELRCDPISGHTALYWYRQSLGQGLEFLIYFQGNSAPDKSGLPSDRFSAERTGGSVSTLTIQRTQQEDSAVYLCASSLNRADTQYFGPGTRLTVL.

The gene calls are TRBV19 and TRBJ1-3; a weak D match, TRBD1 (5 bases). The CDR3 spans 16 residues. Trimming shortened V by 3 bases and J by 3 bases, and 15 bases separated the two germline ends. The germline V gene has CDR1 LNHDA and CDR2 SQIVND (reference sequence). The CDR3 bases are TGTGCCAGTAGTATCGGAGCTGTAGGGGTTGGAAACACCATATATTTT. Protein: CASSIGAVGVGNTIYF. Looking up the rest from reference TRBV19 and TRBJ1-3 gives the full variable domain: DGGITQSPKYLFRKEGQNVTLSCEQNLNHDAMYWYRQDPGQGLRLIYYSQIVNDFQKGDIAEGYSVSREKKESFPLTVTSAQKNPTAFYLCASSIGAVGVGNTIYFGEGSWLTVV.

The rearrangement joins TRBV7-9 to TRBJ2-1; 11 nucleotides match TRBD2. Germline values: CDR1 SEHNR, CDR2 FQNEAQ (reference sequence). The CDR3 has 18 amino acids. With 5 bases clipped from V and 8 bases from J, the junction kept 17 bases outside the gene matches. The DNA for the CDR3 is TGTGCCAGCAGCACGGGACTAGCGGAGGAACTTACGAAGTATGAGCAGTTCTTC. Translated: CASSTGLAEELTKYEQFF.

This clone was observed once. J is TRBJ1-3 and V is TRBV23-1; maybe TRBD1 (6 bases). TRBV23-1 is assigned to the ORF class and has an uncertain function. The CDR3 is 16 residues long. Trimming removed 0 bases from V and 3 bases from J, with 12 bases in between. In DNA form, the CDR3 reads TGCGCCAGCAGTCAATCAAGACAGGTTTTTGGAAACACCATATATTTT. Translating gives CASSQSRQVFGNTIYF.

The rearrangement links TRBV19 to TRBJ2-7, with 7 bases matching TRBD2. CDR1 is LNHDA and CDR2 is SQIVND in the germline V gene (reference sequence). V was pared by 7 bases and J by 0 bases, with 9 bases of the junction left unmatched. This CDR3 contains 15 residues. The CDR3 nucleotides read TGTGCCAGTACCCGGGGGGACTCGAGCTCCTACGAGCAGTACTTC. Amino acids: CASTRGDSSSYEQYF.